This passage covers 22 T cell receptor beta chains from one sample sequenced in a study of siplizumab effects on memory and regulatory T cells. Libraries were prepared by immunoSEQ multiplex PCR; TCRdb keeps only in-frame clonotypes and omits some of them. The sample has tens of thousands of clones, 95% to 98% seen once. The sequenced sample was naive CD8+ T cells sorted from blood. The receptors were sampled from a human donor in good health.

This rearrangement joins TRBV18 to TRBJ2-1; 10 bases map to TRBD2. CDR1 is KGHSH and CDR2 is LQKENI in the germline V gene. The CDR3 extends over 15 amino acids. Trimming at V came to 3 bases and at J to 8 bases, leaving 7 bases not matched to a gene. The DNA for the CDR3 is TGTGCCAGCTCACCGAGTCAGCGGGAGGGCCATGAGCAGTTCTTC. It codes for CASSPSQREGHEQFF. Together with reference TRBV18 and TRBJ2-1, the CDR3 gives the full variable domain: NAGVMQNPRHLVRRRGQEARLRCSPMKGHSHVYWYRQLPEEGLKFMVYLQKENIIDESGMPKERFSAEFPKEGPSILRIQQVVRGDSAAYFCASSPSQREGHEQFFGPGTRLTVL.

The rearrangement joins TRBV13 to TRBJ1-2; TRBD1 is a possible D gene (6 bases). Trimming left V 0 bases short and J 7 bases short, with 18 bases between. This CDR3 spans 16 amino acids. Looked up from germline, CDR1 is PRHDT and CDR2 is FYEKMQ (reference sequence). The CDR3 here is CASSLGSYRGEGGYTF. DNA of the CDR3: TGTGCCAGCAGCTTAGGGTCTTATAGGGGGGAAGGTGGCTACACCTTC.

This chain uses TRBV25-1 with TRBJ2-5; TRBD1 aligns across 10 bases. CDR1 and CDR2 from the germline V gene are MGHDK and SYGVNS. The CDR3 runs to 18 residues. V was pared by 1 base and J by 5 bases, with 13 bases of the junction left unmatched. CDR3 amino acids: CASSEFLAGQGNLETQYF. The CDR3 region has the DNA TGTGCCAGCAGTGAATTCTTGGCGGGACAGGGGAATTTGGAGACCCAGTACTTC. Together with reference TRBV25-1 and TRBJ2-5, the CDR3 gives the full variable domain: EADIYQTPRYLVIGTGKKITLECSQTMGHDKMYWYQQDPGMELHLIHYSYGVNSTEKGDLSSESTVSRIRTEHFPLTLESARPSHTSQYLCASSEFLAGQGNLETQYFGPGTRLLVL.

The CDR3 sequence is CASSPLGDTQYF. The CDR3 DNA follows: TGTGCCAGCAGCCCCCTTGGGGATACGCAGTATTTT. The chain links TRBV27 to TRBJ2-3; D is unresolved. V was cut by 6 bases and J by 6 bases, with 10 bases left in between. This CDR3 is 12 amino acids long. Looked up from germline, CDR1 is MNHEY and CDR2 is SMNVEV (reference sequence).

The CDR3 sequence is CSVENEYEQYF. The CDR3, as DNA: TGCAGCGTTGAAAACGAATACGAGCAGTACTTC. The J gene is TRBJ2-7, the V gene TRBV29-1; the D is unclear. V was pared by 2 bases and J by 4 bases, with 6 bases between. CDR1 is SQVTM and CDR2 is ANQGSEA in the germline V gene. The CDR3 is 11 amino acids.

This clone appeared a single time. CDR3 in DNA: TGTGCCACCAGCGCCCACAGGGCTGGGGCCAACGTCCTGACTTTC. As protein: CATSAHRAGANVLTF. The gene calls are TRBV15 and TRBJ2-6; D perhaps matches TRBD1 (6 bases). The germline V and J ends were trimmed by 5 bases and 2 bases, with 10 bases remaining between them. Germline V lookup: CDR1 LNHNV, CDR2 YYDKDF (reference sequence). The CDR3 spans 15 residues.

The CDR3 region has the DNA TGTGCCAGCAGCTTAGCTCAGGGTGACAAAAACATTCAGTACTTC. Its translation is CASSLAQGDKNIQYF. The chain has TRBV7-9 and TRBJ2-4, with D perhaps matching TRBD1 (5 bases). Germline V gene data show CDR1 as SEHNR and CDR2 as FQNEAQ (reference sequence). The CDR3 is made up of 15 amino acids. Trimming took 0 bases from V and 3 from J, leaving 9 bases between them. Full variable domain (missing parts from reference TRBV7-9 and TRBJ2-4): DTGVSQNPRHKITKRGQNVTFRCDPISEHNRLYWYRQTLGQGPEFLTYFQNEAQLEKSRLLSDRFSAERPKGSFSTLEIQRTEQGDSAMYLCASSLAQGDKNIQYFGAGTRLSVL.

The chain has TRBV7-2 and TRBJ1-2; the match to TRBD1 covers 9 bases. The J segment lost 2 bases and the V segment lost 1 base, leaving 8 bases of the junction unmatched. Germline V lookup: CDR1 SGHTA, CDR2 FQGNSA. There are 17 residues in the CDR3. Here the CDR3 DNA reads TGTGCCAGCAGCTTAGGGGAACCGGGACAGGGAAACTATGGCTACACCTTC. As protein: CASSLGEPGQGNYGYTF. The complete variable domain, with remaining parts taken from reference TRBV7-2 and TRBJ1-2, reads GAGVSQSPSNKVTEKGKDVELRCDPISGHTALYWYRQSLGQGLEFLIYFQGNSAPDKSGLPSDRFSAERTGGSVSTLTIQRTQQEDSAVYLCASSLGEPGQGNYGYTFGSGTRLTVV.

This chain links TRBV9 with TRBJ2-2; D not certain. The ends were cut back, 6 bases at V and 7 bases at J, with 13 bases in the middle. The CDR3 loop spans 13 amino acids. The germline V gene has CDR1 SGDLS and CDR2 YYNGEE. DNA of the CDR3: TGTGCCAGCACCCACACCTCGGGCGGGGAGCTGTTTTTT. Translated, it gives CASTHTSGGELFF.

The chain recombines TRBV30 with TRBJ1-3; TRBD1 aligns across 9 bases. This CDR3 contains 14 residues. Unmatched junction bases numbered 4, after V lost 3 bases and J lost 4 bases. Germline V lookup: CDR1 GTSNPN, CDR2 SVGIG (reference sequence). CDR3 DNA: TGTGCCTGGAGCCAGGACAGGGGAGGAAACACCATATATTTT. Amino acids: CAWSQDRGGNTIYF.

The V and J genes are TRBV5-4 and TRBJ1-1; tentatively, D is TRBD1 (5 bases). The V end lost 0 bases, the J end lost 5 bases, and 8 bases lay between the germline ends. Germline values: CDR1 SGHNT, CDR2 YYREEE (reference sequence). The CDR3 has 13 amino acids. CDR3 sequence: CASSLEGRTEAFF. The CDR3 DNA reads TGTGCCAGCAGCTTGGAGGGGAGGACTGAAGCTTTCTTT. Combining the CDR3 with reference TRBV5-4 and TRBJ1-1 gives the whole variable domain ETGVTQSPTHLIKTRGQQVTLRCSSQSGHNTVSWYQQALGQGPQFIFQYYREEENGRGNFPPRFSGLQFPNYSSELNVNALELDDSALYLCASSLEGRTEAFFGQGTRLTVV.

This clone was observed a few times. The chain employs TRBV5-1 and TRBJ1-1; 7 bases line up with TRBD1. With 10 bases clipped from V and 0 bases from J, the junction kept 9 bases outside the gene matches. CDR1 and CDR2 (germline): SGHRS, YFSETQ. CDR3 length: 14 amino acids. The CDR3 bases are TGCGCCGGTCGGACAGGAGACATGAACACTGAAGCTTTCTTT. It codes for CAGRTGDMNTEAFF.

The chain has TRBV27 and TRBJ2-1, with D perhaps matching TRBD2 (5 bases). Trimming stripped 2 bases from V and 8 bases from J, with 10 bases between. This CDR3 spans 13 amino acids. The germline V gene has CDR1 MNHEY and CDR2 SMNVEV (reference sequence). Here the CDR3 DNA reads TGTGCCAGCAGTTTAGGGCTAGCCTATGAGCAGTTCTTC. Protein: CASSLGLAYEQFF.

The genes are TRBV14 and TRBJ2-3, with a possible D match to TRBD2 (6 bases). This CDR3 region has 16 residues. V lost 0 bases to trimming and J lost 2 bases, with 12 bases between them. The V gene's germline CDR1 is SGHDN and CDR2 FVKESK. CDR3 coding DNA: TGTGCCAGCAGCCAAGATCAGGCGGGGTACACAGATACGCAGTATTTT. Translating it yields CASSQDQAGYTDTQYF.

V gene TRBV11-2 combines with J gene TRBJ2-7; possibly TRBD1 for D (7 bases). The V gene's germline CDR1 is SGHAT and CDR2 FQNNGV. CDR3 size: 14 residues. V lost 5 bases and J lost 5, with 16 bases in between. The chain's CDR3 is CASSNQGGWDEQYF. The CDR3 DNA reads as TGTGCCAGCAGCAACCAGGGGGGTTGGGACGAGCAGTACTTC.

The rearrangement joins TRBV7-6 to TRBJ2-1; D not certain. The CDR3 spans 14 residues. The germline CDR1 and CDR2 sequences are SGHVS and FNYEAQ. Trimming took 1 base from V and 3 from J, leaving 7 bases between them. The CDR3 DNA follows: TGTGCCAGCAGCTTAGACAGTAGCTACAATGAGCAGTTCTTC. Translated, it gives CASSLDSSYNEQFF.

The chain recombines TRBV11-3 with TRBJ2-7, with 10 bases fitting TRBD2. Germline-derived CDR1 and CDR2 are SGHNT and YENEEA. The CDR3 runs 14 residues. The J segment lost 1 base and the V segment lost 5 bases, leaving 2 bases of the junction unmatched. The CDR3 DNA is TGTGCCAGCAGCGGACTAGCGGTATCCTACGAGCAGTACTTC. This gives the protein CASSGLAVSYEQYF.

V usage is TRBV5-1 and J usage is TRBJ1-1; D gene unclear. Per germline, CDR1 SGHRS and CDR2 YFSETQ. Trimming removed 0 bases from V and 1 base from J, with 10 bases in between. The CDR3 is made up of 15 amino acids. The CDR3 DNA reads as TGCGCCAGCAGCTTGGGAACCGGGAAGAACACTGAAGCTTTCTTT. Protein: CASSLGTGKNTEAFF.

The V gene is TRBV6-5, the J gene TRBJ1-5; D is unresolved. The CDR3 contains 14 residues. Between the trimmed V and J ends, which lost 6 bases and 1 base, there was a span of 10 bases. Per germline, CDR1 MNHEY and CDR2 SVGAGI. The CDR3 loop reads CASSEGGSNQPQHF. In nucleotides, the CDR3 is TGTGCCAGCAGCGAGGGTGGCAGCAATCAGCCCCAGCATTTT.

The V call is TRBV7-6, the J call TRBJ2-1, with 7 bases lining up with TRBD2. The J segment lost 7 bases and the V segment lost 3 bases, leaving 6 bases of the junction unmatched. This CDR3 comprises 14 residues. Germline V gene lookup returns CDR1 SGHVS and CDR2 FNYEAQ. As DNA, the CDR3 is TGTGCCAGCAGCTTCGAGGGAGGGGCGAATGAGCAGTTCTTC. Translation: CASSFEGGANEQFF.

The chain combines TRBV7-2 with TRBJ1-3; D gene unclear. Germline assignment: CDR1 SGHTA and CDR2 FQGNSA. V was pared by 1 base and J by 0 bases, with 16 bases between. The CDR3 covers 18 residues. The CDR3 reads CASSLGRPGDPSGNTIYF. The CDR3 DNA sequence: TGTGCCAGCAGCTTAGGTCGCCCCGGGGATCCCTCTGGAAACACCATATATTTT. The full variable domain, in which reference TRBV7-2 and TRBJ1-3 provide the parts outside the CDR3, is GAGVSQSPSNKVTEKGKDVELRCDPISGHTALYWYRQSLGQGLEFLIYFQGNSAPDKSGLPSDRFSAERTGGSVSTLTIQRTQQEDSAVYLCASSLGRPGDPSGNTIYFGEGSWLTVV.

V and J are TRBV29-1 and TRBJ2-5, with no clear D. The ends were cut back, 4 bases at V and 2 bases at J, with 17 bases in the middle. This CDR3 region has 15 residues. Germline V gene lookup returns CDR1 SQVTM and CDR2 ANQGSEA. The CDR3 region has the DNA TGCAGCGTTGGAGCCCTAACTTCCCCACAAGAGACCCAGTACTTC. Translation gives CSVGALTSPQETQYF. The variable domain in full, completed from reference TRBV29-1 and TRBJ2-5, reads SAVISQKPSRDICQRGTSLTIQCQVDSQVTMMFWYRQQPGQSLTLIATANQGSEATYESGFVIDKFPISRPNLTFSTLTVSNMSPEDSSIYLCSVGALTSPQETQYFGPGTRLLVL.